Each of the 26 T cell receptor beta chains below was sequenced from the same sample in a study of Tregs in tolerant kidney transplant recipients. Related graft donors supplied nonmyeloablative bone marrow transplants, and mixed chimerism was transient. The method was immunoSEQ multiplex PCR; TCRdb's version includes in-frame clones alone and lacks a portion of them. The sample lists about 64,000 clones, roughly 86% seen once, with 3.8% in the top ten. The input for sequencing was CD4+ T cells from blood (PBMCs), taken 6 months after the transplant. Source of these receptors: a human patient who received a combined kidney and bone marrow transplant. T cells may partly derive from the graft donor.

This sequence joins TRBV4-2 and TRBJ2-5, with D possibly being TRBD2 (6 bases). Per germline, CDR1 LGHNA and CDR2 YNFKEQ. Trimming left V 0 bases short and J 4 bases short, with 12 bases between. The CDR3 has 15 residues. CDR3 in amino acids: CASSQDRGSGETQYF. DNA for the CDR3: TGTGCCAGCAGCCAAGATCGGGGGTCCGGAGAGACCCAGTACTTC.

V usage is TRBV15 and J usage is TRBJ2-2, with D perhaps TRBD1 (6 bases). The CDR3 is made up of 14 amino acids. CDR1 is LNHNV and CDR2 is YYDKDF in the germline V gene (reference sequence). V gave up 5 bases and J gave up 2 bases, with 9 bases separating them. The CDR3 sequence: CATSPRGNTGELFF. CDR3 DNA: TGTGCCACCAGCCCCAGGGGTAACACCGGGGAGCTGTTTTTT.

This sequence joins TRBV14 and TRBJ2-1; weak D call: TRBD2 (5 bases). There are 16 residues in the CDR3. Trimming took off 4 bases at V and 4 bases at J, with 17 bases between the two ends. Germline CDR1 reads SGHDN; CDR2 reads FVKESK. The DNA for the CDR3 is TGTGCCAGCAGCCGACGTGGAAGGCGGGTGTACAATGAGCAGTTCTTC. It specifies CASSRRGRRVYNEQFF.

The sample holds one count of this clone. CDR3 residues: CASSPGLAGHSTDTQYF. For the CDR3, the DNA is TGTGCCAGCAGCCCAGGACTAGCGGGGCATAGCACAGATACGCAGTATTTT. V is TRBV5-6 and J is TRBJ2-3; 12 positions match TRBD2. This CDR3 has 17 amino acids. Germline values: CDR1 SGHDT, CDR2 YYEEEE. V gave up 4 bases and J gave up 0 bases; unmatched junction bases: 6.

About this clone: The sample contains more than one DNA sequence encoding this CDR3. V is TRBV27 and J is TRBJ1-6, with D tentatively TRBD1 (5 bases). Germline V gene data show CDR1 as MNHEY and CDR2 as SMNVEV (reference sequence). V was pared by 3 bases and J by 7 bases, with 10 bases between. The CDR3 extends over 14 amino acids. CDR3 region: CASSFRQRNSPLHF. The CDR3 DNA sequence: TGTGCCAGCAGTTTTCGACAGCGAAATTCACCCCTCCACTTT.

The chain carries TRBV9 and TRBJ2-2; D gene ambiguous. CDR3 length equals 17 residues. Trimming took 4 bases from V and 0 from J, leaving 16 bases between them. Germline V gene sequence: CDR1 SGDLS, CDR2 YYNGEE. DNA for the CDR3: TGTGCCAGCAGCCTCCATGCATCCAGGACGAACACCGGGGAGCTGTTTTTT. It encodes CASSLHASRTNTGELFF.

The J gene is TRBJ2-1, the V gene TRBV7-8; 7 positions match TRBD1. Germline lookup yields CDR1 SGHVS and CDR2 FQNEAQ. The J segment lost 2 bases and the V segment lost 8 bases, leaving 9 bases of the junction unmatched. The CDR3 has 15 residues. CDR3 sequence reads: CASGLLGTAYNEQFF. As DNA, the CDR3 is TGTGCCAGCGGCCTATTGGGGACAGCCTACAATGAGCAGTTCTTC.

This chain uses TRBV7-6 with TRBJ1-5; a possible D gene is TRBD1 (6 bases). CDR3 size: 15 residues. Germline V gene sequence: CDR1 SGHVS, CDR2 FNYEAQ. Trimming shortened V by 0 bases and J by 7 bases, and 13 bases separated the two germline ends. CDR3 in DNA: TGTGCCAGCAGCTTAGCGTCAGGGGATGGACAGCCCCAGCATTTT. The encoded protein is CASSLASGDGQPQHF.

This chain connects TRBV5-4 to TRBJ2-3; D remains ambiguous. The germline CDR1 and CDR2 sequences are SGHNT and YYREEE (reference sequence). CDR3 length: 16 residues. V shed 5 bases and J shed 2 bases, with 18 bases lying between them. CDR3 nucleotide sequence: TGTGCCAGCAGACCCGCCTTTGCGGAGTACACAGATACGCAGTATTTT. Amino acids: CASRPAFAEYTDTQYF.

The genes are TRBV7-2 and TRBJ2-7; 13 positions match TRBD2. CDR1 is SGHTA and CDR2 is FQGNSA in the germline V gene. This CDR3 has 15 residues. J lost 6 bases, V lost 6 bases, and 8 bases had no gene match. The CDR3 DNA sequence: TGTGCCAGCAGACAAGGACTAGCGGGGGATGGCGAGCAGTACTTC. This sequence encodes CASRQGLAGDGEQYF.

The J gene is TRBJ2-5, the V gene TRBV27, with TRBD2 as a possible D gene (5 bases). The CDR3 is 13 amino acids. V was clipped by 6 bases and J by 5 bases, with 13 bases between them. The germline V gene has CDR1 MNHEY and CDR2 SMNVEV (reference sequence). The CDR3 region has the DNA TGTGCCAGCAGCCAAGCGGCCGGGGAGACCCAGTACTTC. Translating gives CASSQAAGETQYF.

The chain is built from TRBV19 and TRBJ1-2, with 7 bases fitting TRBD1. V trimming: 4 bases; J trimming: 4 bases; junction bases outside the gene matches: 3. Per the germline V gene, CDR1 is LNHDA and CDR2 is SQIVND (reference sequence). This CDR3 contains 13 residues. The CDR3 region has the DNA TGTGCCAGTAGTAACCGGGACAGCTATGGCTACACCTTC. Translating it yields CASSNRDSYGYTF.

This chain connects TRBV7-2 to TRBJ2-3; 10 bases are a match to TRBD2. The CDR3 covers 15 residues. Germline trimming cut 0 bases from V and 6 bases from J; bases unmatched to any gene: 3. Germline V gene sequence: CDR1 SGHTA, CDR2 FQGNSA. This chain's CDR3 is CASSLAGTSADTQYF. CDR3 nucleotide sequence: TGTGCCAGCAGCTTAGCCGGGACTAGCGCGGATACGCAGTATTTT.

The rearrangement joins TRBV11-3 to TRBJ1-3, with no clear D. Between the trimmed V and J ends, which lost 5 bases and 0 bases, there was a span of 11 bases. CDR3 length: 15 amino acids. CDR1 and CDR2 (germline): SGHNT, YENEEA. As DNA, the CDR3 is TGTGCCAGCAGCCCTAATCGCATCTCTGGAAACACCATATATTTT. This sequence encodes CASSPNRISGNTIYF.

The rearrangement links TRBV5-6 to TRBJ2-5; possibly TRBD1 for D (6 bases). The germline V gene encodes CDR1 SGHDT and CDR2 YYEEEE. This CDR3 is built from 15 residues. V was cut by 0 bases and J by 2 bases, with 11 bases left in between. CDR3 DNA sequence: TGTGCCAGCAGCTTGGCCCTTCAGGGGCAAGAGACCCAGTACTTC. The encoded protein is CASSLALQGQETQYF.

The gene calls are TRBV5-1 and TRBJ2-5; TRBD1 agrees at 7 bases. Germline-derived CDR1 and CDR2 are SGHRS and YFSETQ. V was clipped by 4 bases and J by 2 bases; unmatched bases: 2. CDR3 length: 13 residues. The CDR3 is CASSGDSQETQYF. CDR3 nucleotide sequence: TGCGCCAGCAGCGGGGACAGTCAAGAGACCCAGTACTTC.

This rearrangement joins TRBV5-6 to TRBJ2-6; D is perhaps TRBD1 (5 bases). Germline CDR1 and CDR2: SGHDT and YYEEEE. V was trimmed by 3 bases and J by 2 bases, leaving 9 bases between them. This CDR3 is built from 15 residues. CDR3 DNA: TGTGCCAGCAGCTCAGGGCTTGCTGGGGCCAACGTCCTGACTTTC. Translation gives CASSSGLAGANVLTF.

The chain employs TRBV12-5 and TRBJ2-7; 12 bases agree with TRBD2. Germline CDR1 LGHNT, CDR2 FRNRAP. J was trimmed by 5 bases and V by 0 bases; bases with no gene match: 26. The CDR3 runs 23 residues. CDR3: CASGLVISSPLAGGARGLNEQYF. The CDR3 coding sequence is TGTGCTAGTGGTTTGGTTATATCCTCCCCGCTAGCGGGAGGGGCTCGGGGTCTCAACGAGCAGTACTTC.

The chain carries TRBV12-5 and TRBJ2-1, with TRBD2 identical over 9 bases. V trimming: 5 bases; J trimming: 10 bases; junction bases outside the gene matches: 12. This CDR3 comprises 15 residues. CDR1 and CDR2 from the germline V gene are LGHNT and FRNRAP. CDR3 sequence reads: CASGPRVAGEWEQFF. As DNA, the CDR3 is TGTGCTAGTGGTCCCCGGGTAGCGGGAGAGTGGGAGCAGTTCTTC.

V and J are TRBV21-1 and TRBJ2-7; TRBD1, the table's D call, lacks a check against the DNA. TRBV21-1 represents a pseudogene. The CDR3 is 15 amino acids. For the CDR3, the DNA is TGTGCCAGCAGCAGACGGACAGGGGGCGTTTACGAGCAGTACTTC. As protein: CASSRRTGGVYEQYF.

The chain recombines TRBV4-2 with TRBJ2-3; a weak D match, TRBD2 (5 bases). V was cut by 3 bases and J by 2 bases, with 15 bases left in between. The length of the CDR3 is 16 residues. Germline lookup yields CDR1 LGHNA and CDR2 YNFKEQ. CDR3 region: CASSQAERGSTDTQYF. The CDR3 region has the DNA TGTGCCAGCAGCCAGGCTGAACGGGGATCCACAGATACGCAGTATTTT.

The V and J genes are TRBV14 and TRBJ1-3; D ambiguous. This CDR3 contains 12 residues. Germline values: CDR1 SGHDN, CDR2 FVKESK. V shed 4 bases and J shed 4 bases, with 5 bases lying between them. The chain's CDR3 is CASSRRGNTIYF. CDR3 coding DNA: TGTGCCAGCAGCCGCAGGGGAAACACCATATATTTT. The full variable domain, its missing parts supplied by reference TRBV14 and TRBJ1-3, is EAGVTQFPSHSVIEKGQTVTLRCDPISGHDNLYWYRRVMGKEIKFLLHFVKESKQDESGMPNNRFLAERTGGTYSTLKVQPAELEDSGVYFCASSRRGNTIYFGEGSWLTVV.

In regard to this clone: Other DNA variants within this sample encode the same CDR3. The CDR3 DNA follows: TGTGCCAGCAGCTTAAACAGGGGAAATTCACCCCTCCACTTT. It translates to CASSLNRGNSPLHF. V is TRBV7-3 and J is TRBJ1-6, with 7 nucleotides matching TRBD1. After removal of 1 base from V and 7 bases from J, the junction contained 1 base not matched to a gene. Looked up from germline, CDR1 is SGHTA and CDR2 is FQGTGA. This CDR3 comprises 14 residues.

The J gene is TRBJ1-1, the V gene TRBV19, with TRBD1 matching over 8 bases. Germline CDR1 reads LNHDA; CDR2 reads SQIVND (reference sequence). This CDR3 is 16 amino acids long. Losses at the gene ends were 2 bases for V and 0 bases for J; bases not matched to a gene: 5. CDR3 sequence reads: CASSIYTGGMNTEAFF. CDR3 in DNA: TGTGCCAGTAGTATATACACAGGGGGTATGAACACTGAAGCTTTCTTT. The full variable domain, in which reference TRBV19 and TRBJ1-1 provide the parts outside the CDR3, is DGGITQSPKYLFRKEGQNVTLSCEQNLNHDAMYWYRQDPGQGLRLIYYSQIVNDFQKGDIAEGYSVSREKKESFPLTVTSAQKNPTAFYLCASSIYTGGMNTEAFFGQGTRLTVV.

This sequence joins TRBV2 and TRBJ2-5, with D possibly matching TRBD2 (6 bases). Germline lookup yields CDR1 SNHLY and CDR2 FYNNEI. The CDR3 consists of 12 residues. V lost 7 bases, J lost 0 bases, and 6 bases lay in between. Here the CDR3 DNA reads TGTGCCAGCATAGCGGACCAAGAGACCCAGTACTTC. This sequence encodes CASIADQETQYF.

V usage is TRBV5-8 and J usage is TRBJ2-1; 7 bases align to TRBD2. With V trimmed by 2 bases and J by 10 bases, 6 bases remained unmatched. From germline, CDR1 is SGHTS and CDR2 YDEGEE. This CDR3 region has 13 residues. Here the CDR3 reads CASSLGREYEQFF. The CDR3, as DNA: TGTGCCAGCAGCTTAGGGCGGGAGTACGAGCAGTTCTTC.